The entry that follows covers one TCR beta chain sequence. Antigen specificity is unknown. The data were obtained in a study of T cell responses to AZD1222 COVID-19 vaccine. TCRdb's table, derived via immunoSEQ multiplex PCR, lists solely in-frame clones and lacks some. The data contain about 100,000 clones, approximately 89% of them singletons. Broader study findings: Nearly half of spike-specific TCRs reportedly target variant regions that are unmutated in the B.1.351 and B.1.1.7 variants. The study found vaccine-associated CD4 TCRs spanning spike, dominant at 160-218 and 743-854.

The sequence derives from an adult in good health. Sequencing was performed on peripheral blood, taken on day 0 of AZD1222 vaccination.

The CDR3 here is CAISESKGTRNNEQFF. CDR3 bases: TGTGCCATCAGTGAGTCGAAGGGGACTAGAAACAATGAGCAGTTCTTC. The chain employs TRBV10-3 and TRBJ2-1; 8 nucleotides align to TRBD2. The germline CDR1 and CDR2 sequences are ENHRY and SYGVKD. Trimming took 0 bases from V and 5 from J; bases not matched to a gene: 6. The CDR3 runs 16 residues.